The rows below give T cell receptor beta chains drawn from one sample of a study of cytomegalovirus exposure and HLA in healthy donors. The table came from immunoSEQ multiplex PCR; TCRdb's copy has only in-frame clones and leaves some out. This table holds hundreds of thousands of clones, over 80% found once. What was sequenced was PBMCs. The source of these receptors is a young woman in good health and CMV-seronegative. The CDR3 runs from the conserved cysteine through the conserved F or W. A D gene is named only where the DNA matches it firmly. Size values are once, few and many counts, or a class for expanded clones, and some rows have none.

d_gene: TRBD1
j_gene: TRBJ1-4
abundance: -
v_gene: TRBV13
CDR3aa: CASSSAGQGFYTREKLFF
CDR3nt: TGTGCCAGCAGCTCAGCCGGACAGGGATTTTATACGAGAGAAAAACTGTTTTTT

d_gene: TRBD1
j_gene: TRBJ2-3
abundance: -
v_gene: TRBV29-1
CDR3aa: CSVGRDRNTDTQYF
CDR3nt: TGCAGCGTTGGGCGGGACAGGAACACAGATACGCAGTATTTT

d_gene: -
j_gene: TRBJ2-7
abundance: -
v_gene: TRBV9
CDR3aa: CASSVATGLSYEQYF
CDR3nt: TGTGCCAGCAGCGTAGCTACGGGGCTTTCCTACGAGCAGTACTTC

d_gene: TRBD2
j_gene: TRBJ2-2
abundance: -
v_gene: TRBV29-1
CDR3aa: CSVGGAGGELFF
CDR3nt: TGCAGCGTCGGGGGGGCAGGCGGGGAGCTGTTTTTT

d_gene: TRBD1
j_gene: TRBJ2-7
abundance: -
v_gene: TRBV28
CDR3aa: CASSLPGQEYF
CDR3nt: TGTGCCAGCAGCTTACCGGGACAGGAGTACTTC

d_gene: TRBD2
j_gene: TRBJ2-1
abundance: -
v_gene: TRBV27
CDR3aa: CASSWGPLGGNEQFF
CDR3nt: TGTGCCAGCAGTTGGGGCCCGCTGGGAGGGAATGAGCAGTTCTTC

d_gene: TRBD2
j_gene: TRBJ2-7
abundance: -
v_gene: TRBV7-9
CDR3aa: CASSSLAGFAYEQYF
CDR3nt: TGTGCCAGCAGCTCTCTAGCGGGCTTCGCCTACGAGCAGTACTTC

d_gene: -
j_gene: TRBJ2-7
abundance: -
v_gene: TRBV5-1
CDR3aa: CASSREDEQYF
CDR3nt: TGCGCCAGCAGCAGGGAAGACGAGCAGTACTTC

d_gene: TRBD2
j_gene: TRBJ2-3
abundance: -
v_gene: TRBV2
CDR3aa: CASRMTGGSGTQYF
CDR3nt: TGTGCCAGCAGGATGACTGGCGGGAGTGGAACGCAGTATTTT

d_gene: -
j_gene: TRBJ1-3
abundance: -
v_gene: TRBV18
CDR3aa: CASSQAAGGSGNTIYF
CDR3nt: TGTGCCAGCTCACAGGCCGCGGGAGGGTCTGGAAACACCATATATTTT

d_gene: -
j_gene: TRBJ1-1
abundance: -
v_gene: TRBV6-1
CDR3aa: CASRSLTGGATEAFF
CDR3nt: TGTGCCAGCCGATCGTTAACAGGCGGGGCCACTGAAGCTTTCTTT

d_gene: TRBD1
j_gene: TRBJ1-5
abundance: -
v_gene: TRBV18
CDR3aa: CASSPGQGRNQPQHF
CDR3nt: TGTGCCAGCTCACCGGGACAGGGAAGGAATCAGCCCCAGCATTTT

d_gene: -
j_gene: TRBJ1-4
abundance: -
v_gene: TRBV6-1
CDR3aa: CASRWINEKLFF
CDR3nt: TGTGCCAGCAGATGGATAAATGAAAAACTGTTTTTT

d_gene: -
j_gene: TRBJ1-2
abundance: -
v_gene: TRBV30
CDR3aa: CAWSVTNYGYTF
CDR3nt: TGTGCCTGGAGTGTCACTAACTATGGCTACACCTTC

d_gene: -
j_gene: TRBJ2-3
abundance: -
v_gene: TRBV30
CDR3aa: CAWSTQDTQYF
CDR3nt: TGTGCCTGGAGTACGCAAGATACGCAGTATTTT

d_gene: TRBD1
j_gene: TRBJ2-5
abundance: -
v_gene: TRBV2
CDR3aa: CASNRQGARGEETQYF
CDR3nt: TGTGCCAGCAATCGACAGGGGGCGAGGGGGGAAGAGACCCAGTACTTC

d_gene: -
j_gene: TRBJ2-2
abundance: -
v_gene: TRBV9
CDR3aa: CASSVAPGPETGELFF
CDR3nt: TGTGCCAGCAGCGTAGCCCCCGGCCCCGAAACCGGGGAGCTGTTTTTT

d_gene: TRBD1
j_gene: TRBJ2-2
abundance: -
v_gene: TRBV5-5
CDR3aa: CASSSQGTGTGELFF
CDR3nt: TGTGCCAGCAGTTCACAGGGGACGGGCACCGGGGAGCTGTTTTTT

d_gene: -
j_gene: TRBJ1-1
abundance: -
v_gene: TRBV30
CDR3aa: CAWSPRVTEAFF
CDR3nt: TGTGCCTGGAGTCCCAGGGTCACTGAAGCTTTCTTT

d_gene: -
j_gene: TRBJ2-2
abundance: -
v_gene: TRBV9
CDR3aa: CASSSPIGQTNTGELFF
CDR3nt: TGTGCCAGCAGCTCACCGATTGGACAGACTAACACCGGGGAGCTGTTTTTT

d_gene: -
j_gene: TRBJ1-2
abundance: -
v_gene: TRBV30
CDR3aa: CAWSTRGNYGYTF
CDR3nt: TGTGCCTGGAGTACACGTGGGAACTATGGCTACACCTTC

d_gene: TRBD2
j_gene: TRBJ2-7
abundance: -
v_gene: TRBV5-1
CDR3aa: CASSLRGVAYEQYF
CDR3nt: TGCGCCAGCAGCTTGCGGGGGGTTGCCTACGAGCAGTACTTC

d_gene: -
j_gene: TRBJ1-2
abundance: few
v_gene: TRBV27
CDR3aa: CASSLTRGRGGYTF
CDR3nt: TGTGCCAGCAGTCTGACACGGGGGCGGGGAGGCTACACCTTC